This T cell receptor (beta chain) was recovered during a study of Ad26.COV2.S vaccination and SARS-CoV-2 variants. Noted treatment: some 20 received Ad26.COV2.S at low or high dose, single or two shots; 5 received placebo; per-sample allocation not given. At day 63 after the first vaccine or placebo injection, samples were drawn. Participants' vaccine, an Ad26 vector, delivered Wuhan-strain SARS-CoV-2 spike. Study observations and caveats: Measures of TCR breadth and depth may have fallen short of total T cell responses.

With regard to this clone: Antigen specificity is unknown.

Generated by immunoSEQ multiplex PCR, the TCRdb table keeps only in-frame clones and is missing some. This table holds hundreds of thousands of clones, roughly nine tenths found once. The TCR comes from a person between 18 and 65 years old who received the Ad26.COV2.S COVID-19 vaccine or a placebo. The source was peripheral blood, collected in a trial of Ad26.COV2.S vaccine versus placebo.

In DNA, the CDR3 is TGCGCCAGCAGCCAAGCCCAGGGGGCACCCAATCAGCCCCAGCATTTT. Amino acid sequence: CASSQAQGAPNQPQHF. The rearrangement joins TRBV4-1 to TRBJ1-5, with TRBD1 matching over 8 bases. The V and J ends lost 1 base and 3 bases, in that order; junction bases with no gene match: 5. Germline-derived CDR1 and CDR2 are MGHRA and YSYEKL. This CDR3 is 16 amino acids long.